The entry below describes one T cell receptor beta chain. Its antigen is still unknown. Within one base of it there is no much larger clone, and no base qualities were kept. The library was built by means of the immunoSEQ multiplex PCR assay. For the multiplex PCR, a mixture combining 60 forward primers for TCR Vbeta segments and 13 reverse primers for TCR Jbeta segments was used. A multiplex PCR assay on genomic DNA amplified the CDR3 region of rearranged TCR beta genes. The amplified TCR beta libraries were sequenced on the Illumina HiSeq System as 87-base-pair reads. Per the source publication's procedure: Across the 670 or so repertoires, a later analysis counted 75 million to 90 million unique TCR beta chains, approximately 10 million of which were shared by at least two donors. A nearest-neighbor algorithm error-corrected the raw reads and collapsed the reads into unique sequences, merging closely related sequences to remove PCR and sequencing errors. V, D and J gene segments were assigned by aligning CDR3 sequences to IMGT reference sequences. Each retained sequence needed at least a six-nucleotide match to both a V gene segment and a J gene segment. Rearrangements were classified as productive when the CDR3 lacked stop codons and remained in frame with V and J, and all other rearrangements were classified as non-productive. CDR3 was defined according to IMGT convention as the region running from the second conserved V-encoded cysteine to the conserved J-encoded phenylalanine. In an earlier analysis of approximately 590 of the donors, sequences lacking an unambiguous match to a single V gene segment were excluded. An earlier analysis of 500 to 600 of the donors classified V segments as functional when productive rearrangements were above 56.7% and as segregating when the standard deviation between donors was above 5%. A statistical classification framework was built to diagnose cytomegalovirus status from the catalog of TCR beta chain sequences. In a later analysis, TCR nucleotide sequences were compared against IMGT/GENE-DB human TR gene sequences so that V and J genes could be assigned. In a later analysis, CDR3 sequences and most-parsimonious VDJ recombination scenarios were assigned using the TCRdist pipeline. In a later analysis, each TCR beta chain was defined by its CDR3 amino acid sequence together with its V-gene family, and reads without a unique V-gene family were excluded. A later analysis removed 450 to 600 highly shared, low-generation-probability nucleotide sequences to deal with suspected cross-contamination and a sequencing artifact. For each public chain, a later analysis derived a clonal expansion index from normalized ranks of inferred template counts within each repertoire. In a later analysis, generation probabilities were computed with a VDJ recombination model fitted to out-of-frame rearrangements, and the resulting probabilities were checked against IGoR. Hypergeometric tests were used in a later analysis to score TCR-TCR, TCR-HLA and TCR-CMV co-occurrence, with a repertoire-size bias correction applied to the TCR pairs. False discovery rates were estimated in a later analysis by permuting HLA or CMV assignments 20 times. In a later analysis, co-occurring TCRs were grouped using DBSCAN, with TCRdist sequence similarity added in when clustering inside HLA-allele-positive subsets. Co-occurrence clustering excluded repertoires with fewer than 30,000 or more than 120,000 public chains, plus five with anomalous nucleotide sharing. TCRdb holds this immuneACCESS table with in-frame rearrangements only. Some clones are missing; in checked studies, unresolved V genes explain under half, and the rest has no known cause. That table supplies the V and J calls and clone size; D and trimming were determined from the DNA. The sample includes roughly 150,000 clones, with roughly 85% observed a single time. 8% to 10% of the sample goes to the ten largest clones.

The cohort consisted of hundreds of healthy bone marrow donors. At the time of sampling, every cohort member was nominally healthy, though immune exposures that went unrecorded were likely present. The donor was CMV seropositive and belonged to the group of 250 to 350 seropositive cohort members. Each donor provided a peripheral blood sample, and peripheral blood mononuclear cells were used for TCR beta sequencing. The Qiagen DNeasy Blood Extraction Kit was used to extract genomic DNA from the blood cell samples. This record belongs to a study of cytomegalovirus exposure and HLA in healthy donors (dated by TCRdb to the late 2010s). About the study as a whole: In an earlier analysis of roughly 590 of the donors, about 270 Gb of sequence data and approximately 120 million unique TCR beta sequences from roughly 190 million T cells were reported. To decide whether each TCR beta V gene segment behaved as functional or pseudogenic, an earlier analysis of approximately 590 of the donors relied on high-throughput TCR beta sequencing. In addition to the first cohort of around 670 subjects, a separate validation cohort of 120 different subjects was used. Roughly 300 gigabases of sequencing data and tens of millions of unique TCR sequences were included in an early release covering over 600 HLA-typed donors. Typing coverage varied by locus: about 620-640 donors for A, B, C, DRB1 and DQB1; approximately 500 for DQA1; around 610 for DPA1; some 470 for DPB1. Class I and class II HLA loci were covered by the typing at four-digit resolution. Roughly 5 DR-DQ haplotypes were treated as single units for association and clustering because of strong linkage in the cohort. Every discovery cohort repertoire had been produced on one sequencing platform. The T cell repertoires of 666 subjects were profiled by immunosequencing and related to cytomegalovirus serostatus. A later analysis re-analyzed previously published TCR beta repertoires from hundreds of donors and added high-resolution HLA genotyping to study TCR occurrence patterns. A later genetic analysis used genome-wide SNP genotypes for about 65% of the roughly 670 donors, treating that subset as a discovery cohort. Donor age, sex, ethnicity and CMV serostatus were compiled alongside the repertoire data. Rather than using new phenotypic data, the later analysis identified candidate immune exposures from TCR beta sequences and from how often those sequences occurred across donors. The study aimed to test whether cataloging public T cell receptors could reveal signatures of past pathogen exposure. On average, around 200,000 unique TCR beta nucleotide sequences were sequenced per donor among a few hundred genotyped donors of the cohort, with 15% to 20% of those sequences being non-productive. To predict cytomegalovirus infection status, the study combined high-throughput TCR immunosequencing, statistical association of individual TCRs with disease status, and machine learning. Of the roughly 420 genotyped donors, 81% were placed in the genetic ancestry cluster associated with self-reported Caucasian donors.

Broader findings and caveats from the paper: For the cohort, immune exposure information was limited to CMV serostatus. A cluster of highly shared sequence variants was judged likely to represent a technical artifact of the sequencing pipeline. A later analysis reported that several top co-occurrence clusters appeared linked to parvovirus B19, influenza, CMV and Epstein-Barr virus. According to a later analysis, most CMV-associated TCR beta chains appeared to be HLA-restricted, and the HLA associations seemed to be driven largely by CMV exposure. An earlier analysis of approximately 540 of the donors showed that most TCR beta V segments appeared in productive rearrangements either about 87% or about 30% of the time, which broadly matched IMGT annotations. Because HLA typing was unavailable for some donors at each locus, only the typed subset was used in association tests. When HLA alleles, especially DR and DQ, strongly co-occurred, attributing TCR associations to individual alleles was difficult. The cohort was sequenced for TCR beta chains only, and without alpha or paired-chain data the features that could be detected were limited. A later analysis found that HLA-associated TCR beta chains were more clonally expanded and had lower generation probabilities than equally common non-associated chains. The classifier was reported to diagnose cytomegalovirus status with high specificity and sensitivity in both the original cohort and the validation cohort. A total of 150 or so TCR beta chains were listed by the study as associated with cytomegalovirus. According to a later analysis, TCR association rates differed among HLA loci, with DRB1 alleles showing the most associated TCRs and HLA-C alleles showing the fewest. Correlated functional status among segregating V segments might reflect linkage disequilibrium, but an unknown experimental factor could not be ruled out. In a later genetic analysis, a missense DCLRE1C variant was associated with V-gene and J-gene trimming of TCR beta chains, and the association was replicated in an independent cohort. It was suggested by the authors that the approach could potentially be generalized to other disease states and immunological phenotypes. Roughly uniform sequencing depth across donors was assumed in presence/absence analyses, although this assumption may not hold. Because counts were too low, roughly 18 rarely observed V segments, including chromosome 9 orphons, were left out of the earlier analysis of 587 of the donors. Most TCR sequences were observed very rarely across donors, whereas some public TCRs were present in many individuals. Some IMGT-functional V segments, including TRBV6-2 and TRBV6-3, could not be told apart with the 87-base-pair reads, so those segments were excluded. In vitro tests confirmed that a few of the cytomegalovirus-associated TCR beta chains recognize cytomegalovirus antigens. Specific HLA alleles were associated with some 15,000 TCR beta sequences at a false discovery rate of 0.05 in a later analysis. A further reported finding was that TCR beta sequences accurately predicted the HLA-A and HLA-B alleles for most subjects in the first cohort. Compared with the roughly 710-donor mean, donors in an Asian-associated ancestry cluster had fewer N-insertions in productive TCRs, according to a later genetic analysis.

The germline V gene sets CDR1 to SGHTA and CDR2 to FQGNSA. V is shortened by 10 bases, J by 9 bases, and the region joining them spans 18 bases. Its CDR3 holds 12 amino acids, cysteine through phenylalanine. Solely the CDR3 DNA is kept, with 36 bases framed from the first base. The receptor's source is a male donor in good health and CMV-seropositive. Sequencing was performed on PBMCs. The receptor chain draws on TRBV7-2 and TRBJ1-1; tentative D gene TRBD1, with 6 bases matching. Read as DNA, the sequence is TGTGCCACTGCCGGCCAGGGGCGACAAGCTTTCTTT. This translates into CATAGQGRQAFF.